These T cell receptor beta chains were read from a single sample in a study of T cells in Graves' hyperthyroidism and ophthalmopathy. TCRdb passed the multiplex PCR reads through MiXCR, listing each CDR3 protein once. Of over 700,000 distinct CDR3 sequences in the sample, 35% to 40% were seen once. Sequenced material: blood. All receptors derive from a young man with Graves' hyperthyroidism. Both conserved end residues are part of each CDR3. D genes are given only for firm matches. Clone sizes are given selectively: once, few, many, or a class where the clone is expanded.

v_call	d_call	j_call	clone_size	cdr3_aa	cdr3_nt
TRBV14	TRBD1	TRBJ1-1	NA	CASSHQTGRIYTEAFF	TGTGCCAGCAGCCACCAGACAGGGAGGATCTACACTGAAGCTTTCTTT
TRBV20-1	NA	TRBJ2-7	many	CSARPGAEQYF	TGCAGTGCTCGACCCGGGGCCGAGCAGTACTTC
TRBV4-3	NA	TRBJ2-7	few	CASSQDLAPSYEQYF	TGCGCCAGCAGCCAAGATTTAGCGCCCTCCTACGAGCAGTACTTC
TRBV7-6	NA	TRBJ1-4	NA	CASSLALAGTGEKLFF	TGTGCCAGCAGCTTAGCGCTGGCAGGCACAGGTGAAAAACTGTTTTTT
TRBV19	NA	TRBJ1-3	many	CASSPDRNAGNTIYF	TGTGCCAGTAGTCCTGACAGGAATGCTGGAAACACCATATATTTT
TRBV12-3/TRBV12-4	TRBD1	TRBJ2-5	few	CASGLDRYLEETQYF	TGTGCTAGTGGCCTGGACAGGTACCTCGAAGAGACCCAGTACTTC
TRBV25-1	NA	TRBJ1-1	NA	CASSKAGMNTEAFF	TGTGCCAGCAGCAAAGCAGGGATGAACACTGAAGCTTTCTTT
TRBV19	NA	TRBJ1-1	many	CASTEGGEAFF	TGTGCCAGTACCGAGGGGGGGGAAGCTTTCTTT
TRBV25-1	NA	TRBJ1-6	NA	CASTPGPWDVPLHF	TGTGCCAGCACTCCGGGACCCTGGGACGTTCCCCTCCACTTT
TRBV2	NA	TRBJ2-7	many	CASGGVLYEQYF	TGTGCCAGCGGCGGGGTACTCTACGAGCAGTACTTC
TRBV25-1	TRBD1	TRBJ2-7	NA	CASYAPGQGTHEQYF	TGTGCCAGTTACGCGCCGGGACAGGGGACCCACGAGCAGTACTTC
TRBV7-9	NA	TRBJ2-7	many	CASSLVALGHEQYF	TGTGCCAGCAGCTTAGTTGCCTTGGGACACGAGCAGTACTTC
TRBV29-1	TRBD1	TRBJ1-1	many	CSVASGGLNTEAFF	TGCAGCGTTGCTTCAGGGGGACTGAACACTGAAGCTTTCTTT
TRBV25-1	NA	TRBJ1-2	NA	CASSPSDYTF	TGCGCCAGCAGCCCGTCTGACTACACCTTT
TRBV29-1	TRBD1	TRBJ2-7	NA	CSALSGTAVEQYF	TGCAGCGCCCTATCTGGGACAGCTGTGGAGCAGTACTTC
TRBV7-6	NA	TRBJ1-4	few	CASSSRRRPDGELFF	TGTGCCAGCAGCTCTAGACGGAGACCTGATGGGGAACTGTTTTTT
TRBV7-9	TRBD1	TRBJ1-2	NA	CASSGQGIDGYTF	TGTGCCAGCAGCGGACAGGGGATCGATGGCTACACCTTC
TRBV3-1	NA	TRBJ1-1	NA	CASSQDPAAMNTEAFF	TGTGCCAGCAGCCAAGATCCCGCAGCCATGAACACTGAAGCTTTCTTT
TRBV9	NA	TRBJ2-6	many	CASSVEGLFSGANVLTF	TGTGCCAGCAGCGTAGAGGGCCTATTCTCTGGGGCCAACGTCCTGACTTTC
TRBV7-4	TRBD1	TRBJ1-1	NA	CASSLSKGQGREDTEAFF	TGTGCCAGCAGCTTATCTAAAGGACAGGGGCGCGAGGACACTGAAGCTTTCTTT
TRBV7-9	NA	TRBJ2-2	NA	CASSQVQTTNTGELFF	TGTGCCAGCAGCCAAGTCCAGACCACGAACACCGGGGAGCTGTTTTTT
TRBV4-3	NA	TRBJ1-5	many	CASSQGRGSNQPQHF	TGCGCCAGCAGCCAAGGCAGGGGTAGCAATCAGCCCCAGCATTTT
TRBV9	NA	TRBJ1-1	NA	CASSAEGGLSTEAFF	TGTGCCAGCAGCGCCGAGGGGGGGCTTTCCACTGAAGCTTTCTTT
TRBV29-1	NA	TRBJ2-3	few	CSVEGGTSTDTQYF	TGCAGCGTTGAAGGCGGCACTAGCACAGATACGCAGTATTTT
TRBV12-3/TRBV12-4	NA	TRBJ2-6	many	CASSPLLGEAGANVLTF	TGTGCCAGCAGTCCCTTACTCGGGGAAGCTGGGGCCAACGTCCTGACTTTC
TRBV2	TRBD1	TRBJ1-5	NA	CASSERGLRDQPQHF	TGTGCCAGCAGTGAAAGGGGGCTGAGGGATCAGCCCCAGCATTTT
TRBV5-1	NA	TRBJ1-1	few	CASSLGNSMNTEAFF	TGCGCCAGCAGCTTGGGGAACTCCATGAACACTGAAGCTTTCTTT
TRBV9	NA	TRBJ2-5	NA	CASSLRGPERDETQYF	TGTGCCAGCAGCCTTAGAGGGCCTGAAAGGGACGAGACCCAGTACTTC
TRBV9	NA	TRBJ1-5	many	CASSVGPRWDQPQHF	TGTGCCAGCAGCGTAGGTCCCAGGTGGGATCAGCCCCAGCATTTT
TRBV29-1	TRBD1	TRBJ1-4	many	CSVRTGATNEKLFF	TGCAGCGTTAGGACAGGGGCAACTAATGAAAAACTGTTTTTT
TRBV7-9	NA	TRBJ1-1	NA	CASSGPRGLGTEAFF	TGTGCCAGCAGCGGCCCCAGAGGGCTGGGCACTGAAGCTTTCTTT
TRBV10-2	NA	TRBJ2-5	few	CASGMEVETQYF	TGTGCTAGTGGTATGGAGGTGGAGACCCAGTACTTC
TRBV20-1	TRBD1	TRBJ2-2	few	CSADPGQGTGELFF	TGCAGTGCCGATCCGGGACAGGGGACCGGGGAGCTGTTTTTT
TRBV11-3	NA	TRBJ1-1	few	CASSFGGVAMNTEAFF	TGTGCCAGCAGCTTCGGAGGGGTCGCGATGAACACTGAAGCTTTCTTT
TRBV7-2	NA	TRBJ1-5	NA	CASSNPRVGPQHF	TGTGCCAGCAGCAATCCCAGGGTTGGGCCCCAGCATTTT
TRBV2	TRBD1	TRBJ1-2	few	CASSQGQGSWGYTF	TGTGCCAGCAGCCAAGGACAGGGGTCCTGGGGCTACACCTTC
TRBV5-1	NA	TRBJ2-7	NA	CASSLRDPAYEQYF	TGCGCCAGCAGCCTCCGGGACCCCGCCTACGAGCAGTACTTC
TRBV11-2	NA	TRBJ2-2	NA	CASAQNTGELFF	TGTGCCAGCGCCCAGAACACCGGGGAGCTGTTTTTT
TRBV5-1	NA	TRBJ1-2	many	CASSLATLNYGYTF	TGCGCCAGCAGCTTGGCCACACTGAACTATGGCTACACCTTC
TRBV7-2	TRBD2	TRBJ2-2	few	CASTSRTSGSLNTGELFF	TGTGCCAGCACCTCCAGGACTAGCGGGAGTCTGAACACCGGGGAGCTGTTTTTT
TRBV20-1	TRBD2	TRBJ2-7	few	CSAEGGRFSYEQYF	TGCAGTGCCGAGGGCGGGAGGTTCTCCTACGAGCAGTACTTC
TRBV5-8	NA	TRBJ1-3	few	CASSSSRNTIYF	TGTGCCAGCAGCTCCTCAAGAAACACCATATATTTT
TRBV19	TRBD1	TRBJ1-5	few	CASRAWETGQPQHF	TGTGCCAGTAGGGCATGGGAGACAGGGCAGCCCCAGCATTTT
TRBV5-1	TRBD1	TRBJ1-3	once	CASSSSGTVGNTIYF	TGCGCCAGCAGCAGTTCCGGGACAGTAGGAAACACCATATATTTT
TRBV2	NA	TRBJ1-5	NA	CASTPGYNSPQHF	TGTGCCAGCACGCCAGGCTATAATTCACCCCAGCATTTT
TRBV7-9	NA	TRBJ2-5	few	CASSLGAVETQYF	TGTGCCAGCAGTTTAGGAGCAGTTGAGACCCAGTACTTC
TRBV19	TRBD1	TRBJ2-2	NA	CASSSPRDSNTGELFF	TGTGCCAGTAGTAGTCCCCGGGACAGCAACACCGGGGAGCTGTTTTTT
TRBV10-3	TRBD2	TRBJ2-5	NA	CATQFSGTLQETQYF	TGTGCCACCCAATTTAGCGGGACACTTCAAGAGACCCAGTACTTC
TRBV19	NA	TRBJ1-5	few	CASSIGEWGNQPQHF	TGTGCCAGTAGTATCGGTGAATGGGGCAATCAGCCCCAGCATTTT
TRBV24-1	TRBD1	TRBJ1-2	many	CATSDSRDRPPNYGYTF	TGTGCCACCAGTGATTCCCGGGACAGGCCGCCTAACTATGGCTACACCTTC
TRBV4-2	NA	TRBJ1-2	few	CASSHEDSGYGYTF	TGTGCCAGCAGCCACGAGGACTCTGGCTATGGCTACACCTTC
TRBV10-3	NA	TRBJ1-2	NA	CAISGYGTGGYTF	TGTGCCATCAGTGGATATGGCACCGGGGGCTACACCTTC
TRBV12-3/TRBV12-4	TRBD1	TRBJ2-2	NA	CASSLAATGGYTGELFF	TGTGCCAGCAGTTTAGCGGCAACAGGGGGGTACACCGGGGAGCTGTTTTTT
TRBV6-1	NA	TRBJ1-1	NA	CASSEALLQASAFF	TGTGCCAGCAGTGAAGCCCTATTACAGGCGAGCGCTTTCTTT
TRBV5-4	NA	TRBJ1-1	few	CASSRLGREAFF	TGCGCCAGCAGCCGCCTTGGGCGTGAAGCTTTCTTT